This entry lists 27 T cell receptor beta chains sequenced from one sample in a study of blood T cell repertoires in COVID-19 (dated by TCRdb to the early 2020s). The library was generated by the immunoSEQ multiplex PCR assay. In its TCRdb copy, this immuneACCESS table keeps in-frame sequences only and misses some clones. Where compared with another copy, unresolved V genes explain less than half of these, and the others have no known cause. Across this sample there are under 200,000 clones, with around nine tenths seen only once. The ten top clones hold approximately 2.1% of the sample. Sequencing input: peripheral blood. These receptors were obtained from a man aged 65 to 79 with active or convalescent COVID-19.

This clone was picked up one time. This chain connects TRBV28 to TRBJ1-4; D is perhaps TRBD1 (6 bases). This CDR3 is 15 amino acids long. Between the trimmed V and J ends, which lost 4 bases and 0 bases, there was a span of 9 bases. The germline V gene encodes CDR1 MDHEN and CDR2 SYDVKM. CDR3: CASSSQGSTNEKLFF. The CDR3 nucleotides read TGTGCCAGCAGTTCACAGGGATCAACTAATGAAAAACTGTTTTTT.

The genes are TRBV28 and TRBJ1-1, with D possibly TRBD1 on 6 matching bases. Between the trimmed V and J ends, which lost 4 bases and 7 bases, there was a span of 13 bases. CDR1 MDHEN and CDR2 SYDVKM come from the germline V gene. The CDR3 length is 13 residues. The chain's CDR3 is CASSSTGSGEAFF. CDR3 DNA: TGTGCCAGCAGTTCCACAGGGTCGGGTGAAGCTTTCTTT.

The chain employs TRBV7-9 and TRBJ2-1; weak D call: TRBD2 (6 bases). This CDR3 is 14 amino acids long. The germline gives CDR1 SEHNR, CDR2 FQNEAQ (reference sequence). Trimming took 0 bases from V and 6 from J, leaving 9 bases between them. The CDR3 region is CASSLAGGLNEQFF. CDR3 sequence (DNA): TGTGCCAGCAGCTTAGCGGGAGGTCTCAATGAGCAGTTCTTC.

The V and J genes are TRBV7-8 and TRBJ1-6; D call uncertain. The CDR3 runs to 13 residues. Trimming left V 0 bases short and J 8 bases short, with 5 bases between. Germline CDR1 and CDR2: SGHVS and FQNEAQ. The CDR3, as DNA: TGTGCCAGCAGCTTAGCCGTCGATTCACCCCTCCACTTT. Translation: CASSLAVDSPLHF. Based on the CDR3 plus reference TRBV7-8 and TRBJ1-6, the full variable domain is GAGVSQSPRYKVAKRGQDVALRCDPISGHVSLFWYQQALGQGPEFLTYFQNEAQLDKSGLPSDRFFAERPEGSVSTLKIQRTQQEDSAVYLCASSLAVDSPLHFGNGTRLTVT.

This clone was recorded only once. This chain uses TRBV6-5 with TRBJ1-5; D is undetermined. Trimming removed 7 bases at V and 3 bases at J, with 16 bases between. The CDR3 length is 15 residues. The V gene's germline CDR1 is MNHEY and CDR2 SVGAGI. The CDR3 DNA sequence: TGTGCCAGCACCCAACCCGGACTTTACAATCAGCCCCAGCATTTT. Residues: CASTQPGLYNQPQHF.

The chain is built from TRBV6-2 or TRBV6-3 and TRBJ1-1, with 9 nucleotides matching TRBD1. CDR1 is MNHEY and CDR2 is SVGEGT in the germline V gene. CDR3 length: 15 amino acids. After removal of 6 bases from V and 0 bases from J, the junction contained 5 bases not matched to a gene. The CDR3 region is CASRYRGLLNTEAFF. The CDR3 nucleotides are TGTGCCAGCAGGTACAGGGGGCTCCTGAACACTGAAGCTTTCTTT.

V is TRBV6-2 or TRBV6-3 and J is TRBJ2-3, with D perhaps matching TRBD1 (6 bases). The V gene's germline CDR1 is MNHEY and CDR2 SVGEGT. The CDR3 extends over 15 amino acids. Trimming took 5 bases from V and 5 from J, leaving 17 bases between them. Here the CDR3 reads CASSQNTGRVDTQYF. In DNA form, the CDR3 reads TGTGCCAGCAGTCAAAATACAGGGCGGGTAGATACGCAGTATTTT.

The genes are TRBV4-3 and TRBJ2-5, with TRBD2 identical over 7 bases. The CDR3 is made up of 14 amino acids. CDR1 is LGHNA, CDR2 YSLEER, per germline. V shed 2 bases, J shed 5 bases, and the junction held 5 bases outside the gene matches. The CDR3 here is CASSQSAGAETQYF. The CDR3 DNA is TGCGCCAGCAGCCAAAGCGCGGGAGCTGAGACCCAGTACTTC.

The rearrangement joins TRBV5-5 to TRBJ2-1, with 7 positions matching TRBD2. From germline, CDR1 is SGHKS and CDR2 YYEKEE (reference sequence). After removal of 5 bases from V and 0 bases from J, the junction contained 8 bases not matched to a gene. The CDR3 is 16 residues long. The chain's CDR3 is CASRPAWGGSYNEQFF. The CDR3 DNA reads as TGTGCCAGCAGACCCGCATGGGGGGGCTCCTACAATGAGCAGTTCTTC.

The rearrangement joins TRBV27 to TRBJ2-3, with D maybe TRBD2 (5 bases). The V gene's germline CDR1 is MNHEY and CDR2 SMNVEV (reference sequence). The CDR3 contains 16 residues. V was clipped by 3 bases and J by 1 base, with 14 bases between them. The CDR3 region has the DNA TGTGCCAGCAGTTTGGACCCGGGGTGGGGCACAGATACGCAGTATTTT. Translated: CASSLDPGWGTDTQYF.

This clone was seen a single time. The J gene is TRBJ2-2, the V gene TRBV6-5; D gene unclear. CDR1 and CDR2 from the germline V gene are MNHEY and SVGAGI. The CDR3 consists of 15 residues. The ends were cut back, 1 base at V and 0 bases at J, with 6 bases in the middle. The CDR3 coding sequence is TGTGCCAGCAGTTACTGGCAGACGAACACCGGGGAGCTGTTTTTT. It codes for CASSYWQTNTGELFF.

The chain employs TRBV28 and TRBJ2-5; no firm D call. The CDR3 has 16 amino acids. Germline V CDR1 and CDR2: MDHEN, SYDVKM. The ends were cut back, 4 bases at V and 2 bases at J, with 17 bases in the middle. The CDR3 here is CASSSPPGESQETQYF. CDR3 sequence (DNA): TGTGCCAGCAGTTCCCCCCCGGGTGAGAGTCAAGAGACCCAGTACTTC.

The chain combines TRBV5-1 with TRBJ1-3; 7 positions match TRBD1. Germline loops: CDR1 SGHRS, CDR2 YFSETQ. The J segment lost 4 bases and the V segment lost 0 bases, leaving 10 bases of the junction unmatched. The CDR3 is 17 amino acids. CDR3 bases: TGCGCCAGCAGCTTGGAGGGTGAGGGGGCGATCGGAAACACCATATATTTT. The encoded protein is CASSLEGEGAIGNTIYF.

The chain is built from TRBV19 and TRBJ2-5, with a weak D call TRBD2 (5 bases). Germline-derived CDR1 and CDR2 are LNHDA and SQIVND (reference sequence). V was shortened by 5 bases and J by 5 bases, with 6 bases between the two germline ends. The CDR3 is 11 residues long. This CDR3 is CASSRGETQYF. CDR3 sequence (DNA): TGTGCCAGTAGTCGAGGGGAGACCCAGTACTTC.

The chain couples TRBV5-4 to TRBJ1-1, with D possibly matching TRBD1 (6 bases). The V gene lost 4 bases and the J gene lost 11 bases, with 15 bases spanning the gap. Germline V CDR1 and CDR2: SGHNT, YYREEE (reference sequence). The CDR3 covers 12 residues. The CDR3 DNA follows: TGTGCCAGCAGCACCACCGGGACACGGGCTTTCTTT. Translation gives CASSTTGTRAFF.

This chain's CDR3 is CASSHGTGGTDTQYF. The DNA for the CDR3 is TGTGCCAGCAGTCATGGGACAGGGGGCACAGATACGCAGTATTTT. This chain connects TRBV6-5 to TRBJ2-3; 10 bases line up with TRBD1. Trimming took 5 bases from V and 1 from J; bases not matched to a gene: 3. Germline V gene lookup returns CDR1 MNHEY and CDR2 SVGAGI. The CDR3 is 15 amino acids.

The CDR3 region has the DNA TGTGCCAGCACCTGGACAGGACTAAAGGGTAATCAGCCCCAGCATTTT. Protein product: CASTWTGLKGNQPQHF. This chain joins TRBV6-6 and TRBJ1-5; 7 bases line up with TRBD1. The CDR3 has 16 amino acids. V shed 7 bases and J 4 bases; nucleotides not matched to a gene: 13. Germline loops: CDR1 MNHNY, CDR2 SVGAGI (reference sequence).

This clone has only one observation. This specimen includes other DNA sequences encoding the same CDR3. The chain couples TRBV6-5 to TRBJ2-3; the match to TRBD2 covers 10 bases. Germline-derived CDR1 and CDR2 are MNHEY and SVGAGI. The CDR3 extends over 15 amino acids. V was clipped by 6 bases and J by 1 base; unmatched bases: 4. CDR3 DNA sequence: TGTGCCAGCAGCCCCGGGACTAGCGGCACAGATACGCAGTATTTT. Protein: CASSPGTSGTDTQYF.

The chain is built from TRBV3-1 (or the pseudogene TRBV3-2) and TRBJ2-3, with 14 positions matching TRBD2. The CDR3 length is 19 residues. V dropped 5 bases and J dropped 2; count of bases not matched to a gene: 12. Germline lookup yields CDR1 LGHDT and CDR2 YNNKEL (reference sequence). DNA of the CDR3: TGTGCCAGCAGCAAGACCGCGACTAGCGGGAGGGCCATCACAGATACGCAGTATTTT. Translated, it gives CASSKTATSGRAITDTQYF.

In this sample, this clone turned up once. The junction departs from the called germline gene at one end, perhaps through a read error. The chain carries TRBV5-6 and TRBJ2-1; tentative D call: TRBD2 (7 bases). Germline lookup yields CDR1 SGHDT and CDR2 YYEEEE. This CDR3 has 13 amino acids. Written as DNA, the CDR3 is TGTGCCAGCAGCCGGGGGGCTGGCGTTGAGAAGTTCTTC. It translates to CASSRGAGVEKFF.

The chain couples TRBV7-2 to TRBJ2-5; the D is unclear. The CDR3 has 11 amino acids. V was pared by 0 bases and J by 7 bases, with 3 bases between. CDR1 is SGHTA, CDR2 FQGNSA, per germline. The CDR3 spells CASSLAMTQYF. CDR3 DNA: TGTGCCAGCAGCTTAGCCATGACCCAGTACTTC.

This chain uses TRBV7-8 with TRBJ2-7; 9 bases fit TRBD2. V lost 0 bases and J lost 7; bases outside the gene matches: 10. There are 16 residues in the CDR3. Germline CDR1 is SGHVS and CDR2 is FQNEAQ. The DNA of the CDR3 is TGTGCCAGCAGCTTAGCCGCTGGTAGCGGGGGTCGGGAGCAGTACTTC. Translating gives CASSLAAGSGGREQYF.

V is TRBV3-1 (or the pseudogene TRBV3-2) and J is TRBJ2-3; perhaps TRBD1 as D (5 bases). Germline-derived CDR1 and CDR2 are LGHDT and YNNKEL (reference sequence). The CDR3 sequence is 14 residues long. Trimming pared 2 bases from V and 6 bases from J, leaving 12 bases between. The CDR3 DNA follows: TGTGCCAGCAGCCAAACGGGTGGGGCGGATACGCAGTATTTT. Its protein product is CASSQTGGADTQYF.

This clone came up many times. The CDR3 coding sequence is TGTGCCAGCAGCTTAGTACTAGCGGGAGGAGGTGAGACCCAGTACTTC. This sequence encodes CASSLVLAGGGETQYF. The chain is built from TRBV7-8 and TRBJ2-5; 12 bases fit TRBD2. V shed 1 base and J 5 bases; nucleotides not matched to a gene: 5. There are 16 residues in the CDR3. Germline CDR1 SGHVS, CDR2 FQNEAQ.

This clone was recorded only once. V and J are TRBV19 and TRBJ1-5; 7 positions match TRBD1. V gave up 6 bases and J gave up 6 bases; unmatched junction bases: 8. Germline V lookup: CDR1 LNHDA, CDR2 SQIVND (reference sequence). CDR3 length: 14 amino acids. The CDR3 DNA sequence: TGTGCCAGTAGCAACACAGGGGTCCCTCAGCCCCAGCATTTT. As protein: CASSNTGVPQPQHF. The variable domain in full, with the rest retrieved from reference TRBV19 and TRBJ1-5, is DGGITQSPKYLFRKEGQNVTLSCEQNLNHDAMYWYRQDPGQGLRLIYYSQIVNDFQKGDIAEGYSVSREKKESFPLTVTSAQKNPTAFYLCASSNTGVPQPQHFGDGTRLSIL.

V gene TRBV9 combines with J gene TRBJ2-1, with D possibly TRBD2 on 5 matching bases. Germline values: CDR1 SGDLS, CDR2 YYNGEE. With 3 bases removed from V and 7 bases from J, the gap between germline ends came to 14 bases. The CDR3 is made up of 14 amino acids. The CDR3 sequence is CASSGGRELNEQFF. In DNA form, the CDR3 reads TGTGCCAGCAGCGGGGGAAGGGAGCTTAATGAGCAGTTCTTC.

The chain carries TRBV5-4 and TRBJ2-7; 11 positions agree with TRBD2. The CDR3 has 14 residues. From germline, CDR1 is SGHNT and CDR2 YYREEE (reference sequence). The V gene end was trimmed by 1 base and the J gene end by 6 bases; junction bases not matched to a gene: 3. The CDR3 DNA reads TGTGCCAGCAGCTTGCCTAGCGGGAGGACCGAGCAGTACTTC. Translated: CASSLPSGRTEQYF.